The clone carrying this TCR beta chain was observed at least ten times. The antigen is undetermined. The CDR3 regions of TCR beta were amplified from RNA transcripts. Researchers ran a first-round RT-PCR on the TCR CDR3 using the HTBI primer set. MiXCR, applied by TCRdb to the multiplex PCR reads, yields one record per CDR3 protein. This table holds approximately 610,000 distinct CDR3 sequences, roughly 14% found once. Trimming removed 3 bases at V and 5 bases at J, with 13 bases between. This CDR3 region has 13 residues. Germline V gene sequence: CDR1 DFQATT, CDR2 SNEGSKA (reference sequence). This sample was included in a study of T cells in Graves' hyperthyroidism and ophthalmopathy. The study, taken as a whole, reports: Median prediction lead before ophthalmopathy onset was 6 to 8 months with the model.

The chain carries TRBV20-1 and TRBJ1-2, with D maybe TRBD1 (6 bases). The specimen sequenced was blood. This clonotype was obtained from a woman between 40 and 55 years old with Graves' ophthalmopathy. The CDR3 DNA sequence: TGCAGTGCTAGGAGGTGGACAGAGTATGGCTACACCTTC. It specifies CSARRWTEYGYTF.